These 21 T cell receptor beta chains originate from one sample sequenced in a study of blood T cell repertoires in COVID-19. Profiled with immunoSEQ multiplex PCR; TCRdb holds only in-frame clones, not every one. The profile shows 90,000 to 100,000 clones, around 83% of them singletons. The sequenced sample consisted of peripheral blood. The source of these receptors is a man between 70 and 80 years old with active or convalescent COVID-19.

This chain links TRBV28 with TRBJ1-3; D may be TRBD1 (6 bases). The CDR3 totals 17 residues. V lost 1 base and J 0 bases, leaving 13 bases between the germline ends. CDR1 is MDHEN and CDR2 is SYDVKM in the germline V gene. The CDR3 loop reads CASSLFRTASSGNTIYF. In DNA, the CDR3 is TGTGCCAGCAGTTTATTCCGGACAGCCAGCTCTGGAAACACCATATATTTT.

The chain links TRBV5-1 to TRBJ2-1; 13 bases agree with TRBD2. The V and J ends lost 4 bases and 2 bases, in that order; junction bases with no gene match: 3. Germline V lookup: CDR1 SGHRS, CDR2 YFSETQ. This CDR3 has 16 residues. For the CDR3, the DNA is TGCGCCAGCAGCCAGACTAGCGGGGGGCCCTACAATGAGCAGTTCTTC. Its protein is CASSQTSGGPYNEQFF.

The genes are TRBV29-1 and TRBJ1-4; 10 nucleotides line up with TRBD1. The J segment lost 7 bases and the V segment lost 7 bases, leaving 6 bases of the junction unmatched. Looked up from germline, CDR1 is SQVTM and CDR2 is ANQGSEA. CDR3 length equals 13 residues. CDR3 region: CSAAGTGAEKLFF. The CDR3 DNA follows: TGCAGCGCCGCAGGGACAGGGGCTGAAAAACTGTTTTTT.

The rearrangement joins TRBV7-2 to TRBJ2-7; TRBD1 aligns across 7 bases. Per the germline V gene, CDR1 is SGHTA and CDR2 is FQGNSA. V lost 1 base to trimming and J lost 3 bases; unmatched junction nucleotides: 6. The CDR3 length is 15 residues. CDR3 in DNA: TGTGCCAGCAGCTTAGTAGGGACAGCCAACTACGAGCAGTACTTC. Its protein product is CASSLVGTANYEQYF.

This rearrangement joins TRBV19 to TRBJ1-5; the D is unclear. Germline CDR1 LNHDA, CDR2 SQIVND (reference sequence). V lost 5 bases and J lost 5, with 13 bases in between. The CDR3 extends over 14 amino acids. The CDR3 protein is CASSPTKRDQPQHF. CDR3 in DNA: TGTGCCAGTAGTCCAACTAAGCGGGATCAGCCCCAGCATTTT. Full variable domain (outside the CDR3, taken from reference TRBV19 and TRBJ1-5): DGGITQSPKYLFRKEGQNVTLSCEQNLNHDAMYWYRQDPGQGLRLIYYSQIVNDFQKGDIAEGYSVSREKKESFPLTVTSAQKNPTAFYLCASSPTKRDQPQHFGDGTRLSIL.

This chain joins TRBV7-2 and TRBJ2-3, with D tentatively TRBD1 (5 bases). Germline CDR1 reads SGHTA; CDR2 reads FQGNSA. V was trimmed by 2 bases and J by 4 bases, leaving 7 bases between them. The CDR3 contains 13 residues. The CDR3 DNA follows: TGTGCCAGCAGCTTAATGACAGCAGATACGCAGTATTTT. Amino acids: CASSLMTADTQYF.

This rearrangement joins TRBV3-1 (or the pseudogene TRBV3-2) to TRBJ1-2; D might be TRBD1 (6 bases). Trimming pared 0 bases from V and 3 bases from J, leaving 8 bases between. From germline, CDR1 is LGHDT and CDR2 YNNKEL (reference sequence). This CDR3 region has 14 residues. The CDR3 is CASSQEGADYGYTF. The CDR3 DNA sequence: TGTGCCAGCAGCCAAGAGGGGGCTGACTATGGCTACACCTTC.

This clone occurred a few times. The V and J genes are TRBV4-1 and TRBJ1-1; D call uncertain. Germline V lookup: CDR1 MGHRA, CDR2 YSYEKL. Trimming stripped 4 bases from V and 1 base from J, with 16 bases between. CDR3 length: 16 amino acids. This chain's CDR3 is CASSRGLALANTEAFF. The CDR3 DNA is TGCGCCAGCAGCCGAGGGCTGGCTCTAGCGAACACTGAAGCTTTCTTT.

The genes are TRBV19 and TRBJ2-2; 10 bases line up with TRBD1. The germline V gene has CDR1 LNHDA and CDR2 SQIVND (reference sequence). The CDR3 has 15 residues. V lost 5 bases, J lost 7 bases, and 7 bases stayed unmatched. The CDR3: CASSRGQGKVGELFF. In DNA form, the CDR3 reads TGTGCCAGTAGTCGGGGACAGGGGAAAGTCGGGGAGCTGTTTTTT.

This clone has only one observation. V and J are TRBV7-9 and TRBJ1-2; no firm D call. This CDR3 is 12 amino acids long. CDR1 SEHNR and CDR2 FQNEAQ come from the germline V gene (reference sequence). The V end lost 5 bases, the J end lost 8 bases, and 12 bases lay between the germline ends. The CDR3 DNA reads TGTGCCAGCAGCCCGATTGGAGAGGGCTACACCTTC. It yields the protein CASSPIGEGYTF.

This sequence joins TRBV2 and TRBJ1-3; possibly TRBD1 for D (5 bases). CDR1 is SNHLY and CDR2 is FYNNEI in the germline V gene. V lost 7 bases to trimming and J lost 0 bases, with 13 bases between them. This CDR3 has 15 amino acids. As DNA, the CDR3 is TGTGCCAGCACCGGACAAGTTCTCTCTGGAAACACCATATATTTT. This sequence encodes CASTGQVLSGNTIYF.

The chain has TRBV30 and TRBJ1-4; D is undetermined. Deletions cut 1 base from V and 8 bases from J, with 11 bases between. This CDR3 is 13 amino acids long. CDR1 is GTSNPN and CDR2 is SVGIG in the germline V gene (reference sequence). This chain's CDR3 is CAWSGGLGEKLFF. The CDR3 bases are TGTGCCTGGAGTGGAGGGTTAGGGGAAAAACTGTTTTTT.

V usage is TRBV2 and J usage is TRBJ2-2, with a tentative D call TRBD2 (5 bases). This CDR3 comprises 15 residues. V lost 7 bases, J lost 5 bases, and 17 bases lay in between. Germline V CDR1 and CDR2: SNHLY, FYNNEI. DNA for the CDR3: TGTGCCAGCACGGAGGCTATATACGGGACCGGGGAGCTGTTTTTT. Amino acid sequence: CASTEAIYGTGELFF. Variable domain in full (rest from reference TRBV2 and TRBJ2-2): EPEVTQTPSHQVTQMGQEVILRCVPISNHLYFYWYRQILGQKVEFLVSFYNNEISEKSEIFDDQFSVERPDGSNFTLKIRSTKLEDSAMYFCASTEAIYGTGELFFGEGSRLTVL.

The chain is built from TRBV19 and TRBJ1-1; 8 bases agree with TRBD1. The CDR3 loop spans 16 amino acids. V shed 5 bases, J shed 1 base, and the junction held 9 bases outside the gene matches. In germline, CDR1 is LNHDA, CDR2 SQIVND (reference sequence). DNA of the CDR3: TGTGCCAGTAGTCACGGACAGGGAGGAAGGAACACTGAAGCTTTCTTT. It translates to CASSHGQGGRNTEAFF. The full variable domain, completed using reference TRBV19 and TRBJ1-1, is DGGITQSPKYLFRKEGQNVTLSCEQNLNHDAMYWYRQDPGQGLRLIYYSQIVNDFQKGDIAEGYSVSREKKESFPLTVTSAQKNPTAFYLCASSHGQGGRNTEAFFGQGTRLTVV.

The CDR3 DNA is TGCGCCAGCAGCTTGGCCAGGGGGGAAGGTCGGTCCCTCAATGAAGCTTTCTTT. Residues: CASSLARGEGRSLNEAFF. The chain employs TRBV5-1 and TRBJ1-1, with TRBD1 matching 7 bases. V was pared by 0 bases and J by 7 bases, with 18 bases of the junction left unmatched. Per the germline V gene, CDR1 is SGHRS and CDR2 is YFSETQ. The CDR3 extends over 18 amino acids. Supplemented by reference TRBV5-1 and TRBJ1-1, the full variable domain reads KAGVTQTPRYLIKTRGQQVTLSCSPISGHRSVSWYQQTPGQGLQFLFEYFSETQRNKGNFPGRFSGRQFSNSRSEMNVSTLELGDSALYLCASSLARGEGRSLNEAFFGQGTRLTVV.

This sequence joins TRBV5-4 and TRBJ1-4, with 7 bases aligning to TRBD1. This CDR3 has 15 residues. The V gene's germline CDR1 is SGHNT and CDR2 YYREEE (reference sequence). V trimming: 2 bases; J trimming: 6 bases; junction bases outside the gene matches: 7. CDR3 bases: TGTGCCAGCAGCTTCTACAGGGGAGGAGATGAAAAACTGTTTTTT. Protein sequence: CASSFYRGGDEKLFF.

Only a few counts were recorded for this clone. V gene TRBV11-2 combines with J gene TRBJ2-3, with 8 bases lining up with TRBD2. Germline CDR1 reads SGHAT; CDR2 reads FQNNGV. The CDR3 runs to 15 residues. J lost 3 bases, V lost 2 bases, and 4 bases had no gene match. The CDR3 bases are TGTGCCAGCAGCTTAACTAGCGGTAGTACAGATACGCAGTATTTT. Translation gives CASSLTSGSTDTQYF.

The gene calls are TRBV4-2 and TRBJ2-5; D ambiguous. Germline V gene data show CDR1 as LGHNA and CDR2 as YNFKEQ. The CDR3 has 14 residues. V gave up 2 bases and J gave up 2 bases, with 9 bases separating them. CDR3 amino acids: CASSQSTSQETQYF. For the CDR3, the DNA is TGTGCCAGCAGCCAATCCACTTCTCAAGAGACCCAGTACTTC.

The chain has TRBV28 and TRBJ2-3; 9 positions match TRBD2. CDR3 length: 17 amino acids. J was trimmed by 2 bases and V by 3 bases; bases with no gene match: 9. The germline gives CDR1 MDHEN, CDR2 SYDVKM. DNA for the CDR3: TGTGCCAGCAGTTTGTCGGTAGCGGGGGACTCCACAGATACGCAGTATTTT. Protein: CASSLSVAGDSTDTQYF.

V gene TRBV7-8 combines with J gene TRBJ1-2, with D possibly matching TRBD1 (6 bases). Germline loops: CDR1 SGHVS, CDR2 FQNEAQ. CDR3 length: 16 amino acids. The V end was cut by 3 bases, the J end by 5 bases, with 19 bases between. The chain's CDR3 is CASSFSGTSGSYGYTF. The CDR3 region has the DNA TGTGCCAGCAGCTTCTCCGGGACATCGGGATCTTATGGCTACACCTTC.

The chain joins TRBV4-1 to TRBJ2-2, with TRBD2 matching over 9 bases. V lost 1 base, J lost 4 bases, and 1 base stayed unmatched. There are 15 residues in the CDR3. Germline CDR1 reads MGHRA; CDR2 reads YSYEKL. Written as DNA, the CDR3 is TGCGCCAGCAGCCAAGGGGGACTAGCCACCGGGGAGCTGTTTTTT. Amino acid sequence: CASSQGGLATGELFF.